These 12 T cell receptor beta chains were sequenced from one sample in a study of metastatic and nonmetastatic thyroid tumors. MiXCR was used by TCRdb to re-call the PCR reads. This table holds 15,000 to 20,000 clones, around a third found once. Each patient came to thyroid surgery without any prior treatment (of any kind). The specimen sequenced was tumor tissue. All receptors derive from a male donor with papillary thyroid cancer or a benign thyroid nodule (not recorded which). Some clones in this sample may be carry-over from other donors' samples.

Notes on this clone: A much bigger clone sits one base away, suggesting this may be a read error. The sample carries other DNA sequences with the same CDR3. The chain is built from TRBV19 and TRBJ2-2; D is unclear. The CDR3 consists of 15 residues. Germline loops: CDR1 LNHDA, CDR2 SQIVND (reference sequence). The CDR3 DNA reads TGTGCCAGTAGTGCAGCCTCCTTGAACACCGGTGAGCTGTTTTTT. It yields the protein CASSAASLNTGELFF.

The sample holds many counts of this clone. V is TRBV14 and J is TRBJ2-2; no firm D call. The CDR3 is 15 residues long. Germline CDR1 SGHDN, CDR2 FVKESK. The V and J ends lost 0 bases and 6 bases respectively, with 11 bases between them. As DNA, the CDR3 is TGTGCCAGCAGCCAAGACCACAGTCGGGCCGGGGAGCTGTTTTTT. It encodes CASSQDHSRAGELFF.

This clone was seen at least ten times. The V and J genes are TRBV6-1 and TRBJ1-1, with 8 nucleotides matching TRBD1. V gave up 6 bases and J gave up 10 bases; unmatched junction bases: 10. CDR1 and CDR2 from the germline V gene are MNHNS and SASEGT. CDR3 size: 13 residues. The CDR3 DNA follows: TGTGCCAGCAGCCCCGGACAGGGTGGAGCAGCTTTCTTT. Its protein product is CASSPGQGGAAFF.

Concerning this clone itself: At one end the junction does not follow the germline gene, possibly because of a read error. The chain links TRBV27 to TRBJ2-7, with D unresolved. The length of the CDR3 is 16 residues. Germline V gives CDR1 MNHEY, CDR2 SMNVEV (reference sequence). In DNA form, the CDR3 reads TGTGCCAGCAGAGATATGTCAGCCCGGACCTACTACGATCAGTACTTC. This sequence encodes CASRDMSARTYYDQYF.

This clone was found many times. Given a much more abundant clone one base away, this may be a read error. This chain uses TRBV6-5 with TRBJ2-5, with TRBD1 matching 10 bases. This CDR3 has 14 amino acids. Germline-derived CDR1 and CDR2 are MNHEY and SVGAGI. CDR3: CASSSRTGGGTQYF. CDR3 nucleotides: TGCGCCAGCAGTTCACGGACAGGGGGGGGGACCCAGTACTTC.

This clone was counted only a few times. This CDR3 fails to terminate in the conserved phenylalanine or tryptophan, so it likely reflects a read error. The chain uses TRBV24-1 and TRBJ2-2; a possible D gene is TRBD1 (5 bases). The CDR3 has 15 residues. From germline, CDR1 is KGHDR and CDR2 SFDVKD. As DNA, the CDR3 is TGTGCCACCAGTGATTTGCAGGGCAACACCGGTGAGCTGTTTTCT. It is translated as CATSDLQGNTGELFS.

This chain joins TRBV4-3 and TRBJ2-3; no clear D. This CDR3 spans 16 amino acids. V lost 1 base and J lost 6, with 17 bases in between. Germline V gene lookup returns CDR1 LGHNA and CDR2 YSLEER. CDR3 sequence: CASSQGNGPSGDTQYF. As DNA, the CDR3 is TGCGCCAGCAGCCAAGGAAACGGGCCCTCGGGTGATACGCAGTATTTT.

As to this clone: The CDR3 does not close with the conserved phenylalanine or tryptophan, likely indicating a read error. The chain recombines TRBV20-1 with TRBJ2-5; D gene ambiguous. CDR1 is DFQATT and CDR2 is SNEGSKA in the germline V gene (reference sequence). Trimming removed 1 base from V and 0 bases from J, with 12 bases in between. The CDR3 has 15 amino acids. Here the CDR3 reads CSARVGQNYQETQYC. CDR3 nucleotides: TGCAGTGCTAGAGTCGGGCAGAATTACCAAGAGACCCAGTACTGC.

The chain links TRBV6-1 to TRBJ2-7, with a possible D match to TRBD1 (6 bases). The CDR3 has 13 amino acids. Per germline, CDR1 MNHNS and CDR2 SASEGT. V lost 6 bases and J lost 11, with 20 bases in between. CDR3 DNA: TGTGCCAGCAGGGGGGCCGCAACTGAGGGGAAGTACTTC. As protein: CASRGAATEGKYF.

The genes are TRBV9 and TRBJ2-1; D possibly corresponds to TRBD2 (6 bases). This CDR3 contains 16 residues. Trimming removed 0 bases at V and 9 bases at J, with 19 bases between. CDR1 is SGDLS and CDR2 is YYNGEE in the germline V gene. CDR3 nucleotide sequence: TGTGCCAGCAGCGTAGAACTGGCGGGACCCCCACGTGAGCAGTTCTTC. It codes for CASSVELAGPPREQFF.

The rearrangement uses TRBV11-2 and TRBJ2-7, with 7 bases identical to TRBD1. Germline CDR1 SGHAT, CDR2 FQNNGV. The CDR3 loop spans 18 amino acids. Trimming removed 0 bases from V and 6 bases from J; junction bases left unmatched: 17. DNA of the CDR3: TGTGCCAGCAGCTTAGATAGGAGCCGGCGAACAGGGGCCCGCGAGCAGTACTTC. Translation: CASSLDRSRRTGAREQYF.

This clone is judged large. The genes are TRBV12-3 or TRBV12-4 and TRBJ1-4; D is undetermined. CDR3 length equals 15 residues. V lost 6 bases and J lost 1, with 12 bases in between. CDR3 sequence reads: CASRARHLTNEKLFF. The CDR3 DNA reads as TGTGCCAGCAGGGCCAGACACCTAACTAATGAAAAACTGTTTTTT.